This TCR beta chain is drawn from a study of blood T cell repertoires in COVID-19. About the research overall: In each case, the material was cDNA or gDNA derived from T cells, B-cell-depleted T cells, or PBMCs.

In the authors' workflow: Cell counts per sample came from amplifying reference gene primers. Produced via immunoSEQ multiplex PCR; TCRdb's table is partial and in-frame only. V, J and clone size are taken as reported in that table, and D and trimming were inferred from the DNA itself. The sample shows approximately 670,000 clones, approximately 90% of them seen only once. This CDR3 comprises 17 residues. The V and J genes are TRBV21-1 and TRBJ2-4; the table's D gene call, TRBD1, was not cross checked with the DNA. TRBV21-1 corresponds to a pseudogene. This clonotype originated in a woman aged 18-29 years with acute or convalescent COVID-19. Sequenced input: peripheral blood. Here the CDR3 DNA reads TGTGCCAGCAGCAAAGTAGGGCCAGGGAAGGACAAAAACATTCAGTACTTC. Amino acids: CASSKVGPGKDKNIQYF.